This T cell receptor (beta chain) was obtained from a study of T cell responses to AZD1222 COVID-19 vaccine. Here immunoSEQ multiplex PCR was the method, and the copy in TCRdb shows in-frame clones only, minus some. The sample includes about 120,000 clones, 88% of them seen just once. The sample holds one count of this clone. The sequencing used peripheral blood, collected on day 0 of AZD1222 vaccination. The TCR originated in an adult in good health.

DNA of the CDR3: TGTGCCATCAGTGGGACAGGGGATAATGAAAAACTGTTTTTT. Its translation: CAISGTGDNEKLFF. The chain uses TRBV10-3 and TRBJ1-4, with 9 nucleotides matching TRBD1. Losses at the gene ends were 4 bases for V and 4 bases for J; bases not matched to a gene: 1. The CDR3 extends over 14 amino acids. Germline CDR1 and CDR2: ENHRY and SYGVKD.